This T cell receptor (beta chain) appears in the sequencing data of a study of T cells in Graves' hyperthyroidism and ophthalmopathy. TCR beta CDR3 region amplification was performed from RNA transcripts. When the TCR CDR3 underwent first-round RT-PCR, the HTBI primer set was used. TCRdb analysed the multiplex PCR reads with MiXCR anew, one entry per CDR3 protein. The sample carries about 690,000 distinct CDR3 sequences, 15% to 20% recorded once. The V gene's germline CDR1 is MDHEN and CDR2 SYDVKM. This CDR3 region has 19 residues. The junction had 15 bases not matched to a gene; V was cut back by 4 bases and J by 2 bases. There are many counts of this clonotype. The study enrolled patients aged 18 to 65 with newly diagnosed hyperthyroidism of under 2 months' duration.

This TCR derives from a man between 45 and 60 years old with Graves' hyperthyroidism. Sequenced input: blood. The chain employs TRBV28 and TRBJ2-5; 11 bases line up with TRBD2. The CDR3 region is CASSSILSTSGNLQETQYF. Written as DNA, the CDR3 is TGTGCCAGCAGTTCAATACTATCGACTAGCGGGAACCTACAAGAGACCCAGTACTTC.